This T cell receptor (beta chain) is drawn from a study of brain T cells in children with intractable seizures. Only cases whose brain tissue showed the highest T cell transcript signatures were sequenced. Sequencing used immunoSEQ multiplex PCR; TCRdb keeps in-frame clones, though not all of them. This sample has approximately 41,000 clones, with 75% to 95% found just once. The CDR3 sequence is 14 residues long. V was clipped by 3 bases and J by 1 base, with 6 bases between them. In germline, CDR1 is SNHLY, CDR2 FYNNEI. Sequencing used peripheral blood, obtained at surgery. The genes are TRBV2 and TRBJ2-2; TRBD1 is a possible D gene (6 bases). The sequence derives from a girl aged 2-10 years with tuberous sclerosis and intractable seizures. In DNA, the CDR3 is TGTGCCAGCAGTGACAGGGGGAACACCGGGGAGCTGTTTTTT. This translates into CASSDRGNTGELFF.